The present T cell receptor beta chain was sequenced within a study of cytomegalovirus exposure and HLA in healthy donors listed by TCRdb under 2017. With respect to the entire study: In an earlier analysis of some 550 of the donors, approximately 300 Gb of sequence data and just under 120 million unique TCR beta sequences from 150 million to 200 million T cells were reported. Approximately 300 gigabases of sequencing data and around 90 million unique TCR sequences made up an early release that covered some 640 HLA-typed donors. Of the 350 to 450 genotyped donors, over 70% fell in the genetic ancestry cluster associated with self-reported Caucasian donors. The study aimed to test whether signatures of past pathogen exposure could be identified by cataloging public T cell receptors. Using immunosequencing, the study profiled T cell repertoires from roughly 650 subjects and related those repertoires to cytomegalovirus serostatus. Besides the first cohort of around 700 subjects, a separate validation cohort made up of 120 different subjects was used. The study combined high-throughput TCR immunosequencing, statistical association of individual TCRs with disease status, and machine learning to predict cytomegalovirus infection status. A later analysis re-examined previously published TCR beta repertoires from just over 650 donors and added high-resolution HLA genotyping to investigate patterns of TCR occurrence. Rather than using new phenotypic data, the later analysis identified candidate immune exposures from TCR beta sequences and from how often those sequences occurred across donors. To decide whether each TCR beta V gene segment behaved as functional or pseudogenic, an earlier analysis of 587 of the donors relied on high-throughput TCR beta sequencing. Donor age, sex, ethnicity and CMV serostatus were compiled alongside the repertoire data. A later genetic analysis took genome-wide SNP genotypes for about three fifths of the 666 donors and used that subset as a discovery cohort. Every discovery cohort repertoire had been produced on one sequencing platform. Both class I and class II loci were covered by HLA typing, at four-digit resolution. The number of donors typed differed by locus, with 629-630 for A, B, C, DRB1 and DQB1, roughly 520 for DQA1, 600 to 610 for DPA1, and around 460 for DPB1. A handful of DR-DQ haplotypes were treated as single units for association and clustering because of strong linkage in the cohort. Across 398 genotyped donors of the cohort, an average of about 240,000 unique TCR beta nucleotide sequences per donor were sequenced, and 15% to 20% of those sequences were non-productive.

Library creation used the immunoSEQ multiplex PCR assay. For the multiplex PCR, a mixture combining 60 forward primers for TCR Vbeta segments and 13 reverse primers for TCR Jbeta segments was used. A multiplex PCR assay on genomic DNA amplified the CDR3 region of rearranged TCR beta genes. The Illumina HiSeq System was used to sequence the amplified TCR beta libraries as 87-base-pair reads. Per the source publication's procedure: Across the 670 or so repertoires, a later analysis counted approximately 83 million unique TCR beta chains, some 11 million of which were shared by at least two donors. Raw reads were error-corrected and collapsed into unique sequences with a nearest-neighbor algorithm that merged closely related sequences to remove PCR and sequencing errors. Alignment of CDR3 sequences to IMGT reference sequences was used to assign V, D and J gene segments. For a sequence to be retained, at least a six-nucleotide match to both a V gene segment and a J gene segment was required. Rearrangements were called productive when the CDR3 lacked stop codons and stayed in frame with V and J; all others were non-productive. Following IMGT convention, CDR3 was defined as the stretch from the second conserved V-encoded cysteine to the conserved J-encoded phenylalanine. The earlier analysis of about 570 of the donors excluded any sequence lacking an unambiguous match to a single V gene segment. In an earlier analysis of several hundred of the donors, V segments were called functional above 56.7% productive rearrangements and were called segregating when the between-donor standard deviation exceeded 5%. To diagnose cytomegalovirus status from the catalog of TCR beta chain sequences, a statistical classification framework was built. A later analysis assigned V and J genes by comparing TCR nucleotide sequences with IMGT/GENE-DB human TR gene sequences. A later analysis assigned CDR3 sequences and most-parsimonious VDJ recombination scenarios with the TCRdist pipeline. In a later analysis, every TCR beta chain was defined by the combination of its CDR3 amino acid sequence and its V-gene family, and reads without a unique V-gene family were dropped. As a way to deal with suspected cross-contamination and a sequencing artifact, a later analysis dropped 450 to 600 nucleotide sequences that were highly shared and had low generation probability. A later analysis calculated a clonal expansion index for each public chain from normalized within-repertoire ranks of inferred template counts. Generation probabilities in a later analysis came from a VDJ recombination model fitted to out-of-frame rearrangements, and those results were checked against IGoR. In a later analysis, hypergeometric tests were used to score TCR-TCR, TCR-HLA and TCR-CMV co-occurrence, with a repertoire-size bias correction applied to TCR pairs. A later analysis estimated false discovery rates by permuting HLA or CMV assignments 20 times. In a later analysis, co-occurring TCRs were grouped using DBSCAN, with TCRdist sequence similarity added in when clustering inside HLA-allele-positive subsets. Repertoires with fewer than 30,000 or more than 120,000 public chains were left out of co-occurrence clustering, as were five repertoires with anomalous nucleotide sharing. This immuneACCESS table, as held by TCRdb, lists in-frame sequences with V and J called but not all clones. Of the missing ones, under half trace to an unresolved V gene in checked studies; the others have no known cause. The DNA was the basis for D and trimming; V, J and clone size are from that table. The table for this sample lists 180,000 or so clones; approximately 84% of them were counted only once. Clones ranked in the top ten supply approximately 4.1% of the sample.

Beyond this particular receptor, the publication reports: HLA typing was unavailable for some donors at each locus, so association tests used only the typed subset. Seventeen rarely observed V segments, including chromosome 9 orphons, were excluded from the earlier analysis of some 590 of the donors because counts were too low. In the study, 150 to 200 TCR beta chains were listed as associated with cytomegalovirus. Most CMV-associated TCR beta chains appeared to be HLA-restricted in a later analysis, and the HLA associations seemed to be driven largely by CMV exposure. In both the original and validation cohorts, the classifier was reported to diagnose cytomegalovirus status with high specificity and sensitivity. A later analysis found that HLA-associated TCR beta chains were more clonally expanded and had lower generation probabilities than equally common non-associated chains. A further reported finding was that TCR beta sequences accurately predicted the HLA-A and HLA-B alleles for most subjects in the first cohort. Immune exposure information for the cohort was limited to CMV serostatus. Several of the top co-occurrence clusters appeared to be linked to parvovirus B19, influenza, CMV and Epstein-Barr virus, according to a later analysis. Sequencing depth was assumed to be roughly uniform across donors in the presence/absence analyses, though that assumption may not hold. When HLA alleles, especially DR and DQ, strongly co-occurred, attributing TCR associations to individual alleles was difficult. In a later genetic analysis, a missense DCLRE1C variant was associated with V-gene and J-gene trimming of TCR beta chains, and the association was replicated in an independent cohort. At a false discovery rate of 0.05, a later analysis linked 15,000 to 20,000 TCR beta sequences to specific HLA alleles. According to a later genetic analysis, donors in an Asian-associated ancestry cluster had fewer N-insertions in productive TCRs than the approximately 670-donor mean. Most TCR sequences were observed very rarely across donors, whereas some public TCRs were present in many individuals. Linkage disequilibrium might explain the correlated functional status among segregating V segments, but an unknown experimental factor could not be excluded. A later analysis found that TCR association rates varied across HLA loci, with DRB1 alleles showing the most associated TCRs and HLA-C alleles the fewest. It was suggested by the authors that the approach could potentially be generalized to other disease states and immunological phenotypes. In an earlier analysis of approximately 590 of the donors, most TCR beta V segments were observed in productive rearrangements about 87% or about 30% of the time, broadly matching IMGT annotations. Only TCR beta chains were sequenced in this cohort, and the absence of alpha or paired-chain data limited detectable features. A cluster of highly shared sequence variants was judged likely to represent a technical artifact of the sequencing pipeline. A few of the identified cytomegalovirus-associated TCR beta chains were confirmed in vitro to be specific for cytomegalovirus antigens.

Of note for this clone: There is no known antigen for this receptor. No much larger clone exists at a distance of one base, and base qualities are not known.

In total, roughly 670 healthy bone marrow donors made up the cohort. At the time of sampling, every cohort member was nominally healthy, though immune exposures that went unrecorded were likely present. The donor was CMV seropositive and was included in the group of 289 seropositive cohort members. A peripheral blood sample was collected from each donor, and TCR beta sequencing was performed on peripheral blood mononuclear cells. Genomic DNA was extracted from the blood cell samples with the Qiagen DNeasy Blood Extraction Kit. The clonotype comes from a woman aged 50 to 65 in good health and CMV-seropositive. The sequenced sample was PBMCs.

CDR3 region: CASSWNSYEQYF. The nucleotide sequence reads TGTGCCAGCAGTTGGAACAGCTACGAGCAGTACTTC. The rearrangement joined TRBV6-5 to TRBJ2-7, with no D gene named confidently. Reading from cysteine to phenylalanine, the CDR3 counts 12 amino acids. The CDR3 DNA has 36 bases and is translated from base 1. According to the germline V gene, CDR1 reads MNHEY and CDR2 reads SVGAGI. V is shortened by 4 bases, J by 3 bases, and the region joining them spans 7 bases.